The 16 T cell receptor beta chains given below trace back to one sample, sequenced in a study of blood T cell repertoires in COVID-19. Repertoires were generated with immunoSEQ multiplex PCR, while TCRdb's copy carries only in-frame clones and drops some. The sample includes 90,000 to 110,000 clones, 90% of them seen just once. The sample taken for sequencing was peripheral blood. Receptor source: a human donor in a cohort sampled during active COVID-19.

J is TRBJ1-3 and V is TRBV5-1; no reliable D call. Germline assignment: CDR1 SGHRS and CDR2 YFSETQ. V lost 4 bases, J lost 0 bases, and 11 bases lay in between. The CDR3 runs to 15 residues. The CDR3 reads CASSHGSSSGNTIYF. CDR3 DNA: TGCGCCAGCAGCCACGGGTCCAGCTCTGGAAACACCATATATTTT.

The V gene is TRBV7-2, the J gene TRBJ2-1; 9 nucleotides line up with TRBD1. This CDR3 has 15 residues. V shed 1 base and J 4 bases; nucleotides not matched to a gene: 2. Germline V CDR1 and CDR2: SGHTA, FQGNSA. For the CDR3, the DNA is TGTGCCAGCAGCTTAGGTGGGACAGGGTACAATGAGCAGTTCTTC. Residues: CASSLGGTGYNEQFF.

The V call is TRBV3-1 (or the pseudogene TRBV3-2), the J call TRBJ2-7; D might be TRBD1 (6 bases). The CDR3 runs to 13 residues. V gave up 4 bases and J gave up 3 bases, with 10 bases separating them. Germline CDR1 LGHDT, CDR2 YNNKEL (reference sequence). Here the CDR3 reads CASSLSRGYEQYF. The CDR3, as DNA: TGTGCCAGCAGCCTGAGCAGGGGCTACGAGCAGTACTTC.

The CDR3 reads CATSDVDINYGYTF. The CDR3 region has the DNA TGTGCCACCAGTGATGTGGACATCAACTATGGCTACACCTTC. The rearrangement links TRBV24-1 to TRBJ1-2; D possibly corresponds to TRBD1 (5 bases). V was trimmed by 3 bases and J by 2 bases, leaving 9 bases between them. The CDR3 is 14 residues long. Looked up from germline, CDR1 is KGHDR and CDR2 is SFDVKD.

The chain has TRBV29-1 and TRBJ1-2; D gene unclear. Trimming stripped 0 bases from V and 2 bases from J, with 10 bases between. The CDR3 is 14 residues long. Germline lookup yields CDR1 SQVTM and CDR2 ANQGSEA. CDR3 coding DNA: TGCAGCGTTGAAGAGGGAGTTGGGAACTATGGCTACACCTTC. Translated, it gives CSVEEGVGNYGYTF.

The V gene is TRBV24-1, the J gene TRBJ2-3, with D maybe TRBD1 (5 bases). CDR1 KGHDR and CDR2 SFDVKD come from the germline V gene. V lost 2 bases, J lost 0 bases, and 11 bases lay in between. The CDR3 loop spans 16 amino acids. For the CDR3, the DNA is TGTGCCACCAGTGATTCCGCCAGGGATAGCACAGATACGCAGTATTTT. It is translated as CATSDSARDSTDTQYF.

This chain links TRBV5-4 with TRBJ1-2; 9 bases are a match to TRBD1. Germline V CDR1 and CDR2: SGHNT, YYREEE (reference sequence). This CDR3 spans 16 amino acids. The ends lost 1 base at V and 4 bases at J; junction bases unmatched: 8. CDR3 DNA: TGTGCCAGCAGCTTGCTTACAGGGGGCTTGGGCTATGGCTACACCTTC. Translating it yields CASSLLTGGLGYGYTF.

V is TRBV21-1 and J is TRBJ2-1; TRBD1, as called in the table, went unchecked against the DNA. TRBV21-1 is a pseudogene segment. The CDR3 sequence is 20 residues long. CDR3 coding DNA: TGTGCCAGCAGCAAAGGGGGGCACCTTATGCGAAGGGACACTACTAATGAGCAGTTCTTC. As protein: CASSKGGHLMRRDTTNEQFF.

The J gene is TRBJ1-2, the V gene TRBV18, with D unresolved. CDR1 KGHSH and CDR2 LQKENI come from the germline V gene. The germline V and J ends were trimmed by 1 base and 8 bases, with 14 bases remaining between them. The CDR3 extends over 14 amino acids. CDR3 protein: CASSPQVREGGYTF. CDR3 DNA sequence: TGTGCCAGCTCACCACAAGTGCGAGAGGGAGGCTACACCTTC.

A note on this clone: The sample carries other DNA sequences with the same CDR3. The chain has TRBV5-6 and TRBJ2-7, with D perhaps TRBD1 (5 bases). The CDR3 is 13 residues long. V was clipped by 1 base and J by 2 bases, with 7 bases between them. Germline loops: CDR1 SGHDT, CDR2 YYEEEE. The CDR3 sequence is CASSLQGTYEQYF. CDR3 bases: TGTGCCAGCAGCTTGCAGGGTACCTACGAGCAGTACTTC.

The chain links TRBV5-5 to TRBJ2-1, with TRBD2 as a possible D gene (6 bases). The V end lost 2 bases, the J end lost 3 bases, and 12 bases lay between the germline ends. The CDR3 sequence is 15 residues long. Germline-derived CDR1 and CDR2 are SGHKS and YYEKEE (reference sequence). The CDR3 loop reads CASSLAAGNYNEQFF. The CDR3 nucleotides are TGTGCCAGCAGCTTAGCAGCGGGCAACTACAATGAGCAGTTCTTC.

This rearrangement joins TRBV3-1 (or the pseudogene TRBV3-2) to TRBJ1-6; D uncertain. CDR3 length: 16 amino acids. Germline V lookup: CDR1 LGHDT, CDR2 YNNKEL (reference sequence). The V end was cut by 0 bases, the J end by 7 bases, with 13 bases between. DNA for the CDR3: TGTGCCAGCAGCCAAGATGGAGCAGCCGGGAATTCACCCCTCCACTTT. Protein sequence: CASSQDGAAGNSPLHF.

The chain couples TRBV3-1 (or the pseudogene TRBV3-2) to TRBJ2-4, with TRBD2 as a possible D gene (5 bases). V gave up 0 bases and J gave up 13 bases, with 16 bases separating them. The CDR3 has 14 residues. Germline assignment: CDR1 LGHDT and CDR2 YNNKEL (reference sequence). This CDR3 is CASSQEYGADPQYF. CDR3 nucleotide sequence: TGTGCCAGCAGCCAAGAGTACGGAGCGGACCCGCAGTACTTC.

This clone is a singleton in its sample. The CDR3 loop reads CASSSTGTSKETQYF. CDR3 nucleotide sequence: TGTGCCAGCAGCTCAACGGGCACTAGTAAAGAGACCCAGTACTTC. The chain links TRBV9 to TRBJ2-5; a possible D gene is TRBD2 (5 bases). The CDR3 sequence is 15 residues long. The V and J ends lost 4 bases and 3 bases respectively, with 16 bases between them. Germline loops: CDR1 SGDLS, CDR2 YYNGEE. Supplemented by reference TRBV9 and TRBJ2-5, the full variable domain reads DSGVTQTPKHLITATGQRVTLRCSPRSGDLSVYWYQQSLDQGLQFLIQYYNGEERAKGNILERFSAQQFPDLHSELNLSSLELGDSALYFCASSSTGTSKETQYFGPGTRLLVL.

As concerns this clone: This sample also contains other DNA sequences that code for the same CDR3. The chain has TRBV6-5 and TRBJ1-1; D gene unclear. The V gene lost 6 bases and the J gene lost 1 base, with 6 bases spanning the gap. Germline CDR1 reads MNHEY; CDR2 reads SVGAGI. There are 12 residues in the CDR3. In nucleotides, the CDR3 is TGTGCCAGCAGCCGACAGAACACTGAAGCTTTCTTT. This sequence encodes CASSRQNTEAFF.

This rearrangement joins TRBV19 to TRBJ2-1, with D unclear. Germline V gene data show CDR1 as LNHDA and CDR2 as SQIVND (reference sequence). This CDR3 has 13 residues. The ends were cut back, 3 bases at V and 3 bases at J, with 6 bases in the middle. CDR3 coding DNA: TGTGCCAGTAGTATCCGGAGCTACAATGAGCAGTTCTTC. The encoded protein is CASSIRSYNEQFF.